These 2 T cell receptor beta chains share one sample of origin, sequenced in a study of long-term antiretroviral therapy in people with HIV. Version v3.0 of the immunoSEQ assay was performed at survey level. Libraries were prepared by immunoSEQ multiplex PCR; TCRdb keeps only in-frame clonotypes and omits some of them. The profile covers some 29,000 clones, with about 93% appearing a single time and about a tenth taken by the ten largest. This specimen was unsorted PBMCs, taken 6.2 years after starting antiretroviral therapy. These receptors all stem from a man in his forties or fifties with HIV.

The V gene is TRBV9, the J gene TRBJ2-5, with D unresolved. Germline CDR1 reads SGDLS; CDR2 reads YYNGEE. Trimming stripped 2 bases from V and 4 bases from J, with 15 bases between. The CDR3 extends over 15 amino acids. The CDR3 coding sequence is TGTGCCAGCAGCGTTGGAATACTTGCATCAGAGACCCAGTACTTC. Its translation: CASSVGILASETQYF.

V gene TRBV5-1 combines with J gene TRBJ2-3, with unresolved D. This CDR3 is 16 amino acids long. With 0 bases removed from V and 1 base from J, the gap between germline ends came to 12 bases. Germline CDR1 SGHRS, CDR2 YFSETQ. CDR3 loop: CASSLEGFLGTDTQYF. CDR3 nucleotides: TGCGCCAGCAGCTTGGAAGGATTTTTGGGCACAGATACGCAGTATTTT.